This T cell receptor (beta chain) appears in the sequencing data of a study of T cell responses to AZD1222 COVID-19 vaccine. Study-wide findings and caveats: Possibly, clonal diversity was underestimated; donors were largely white British and included more females. There were repertoire samples only from the period after the peak T cell response.

This table comes from immunoSEQ multiplex PCR, and its TCRdb copy is limited to in-frame clones, with some not included. Of 120,000 or so clones listed, around 93% are singletons. Per germline, CDR1 MNHNS and CDR2 SASEGT. V was pared by 2 bases and J by 8 bases, with 18 bases between. The CDR3 has 16 amino acids. Regarding this clone: What it binds is not known.

Pooled samples include second doses given at about 4 or 12 weeks. The chain employs TRBV6-1 and TRBJ1-4; D unresolved. This clonotype was sampled from an adult who received the AZD1222 COVID-19 vaccine. The specimen comprised peripheral blood, sampled 28 days after the second AZD1222 dose. CDR3 region: CASSEYSYTQREKLFF. The CDR3 DNA reads as TGTGCCAGCAGTGAATACAGCTACACCCAGAGGGAAAAACTGTTTTTT.